This T cell receptor beta chain was documented in a study of OX40 agonist ivuxolimab in advanced cancers. Looking at the study overall: Ivuxolimab was an agonistic, fully human IgG2 monoclonal antibody directed against OX40 (CD134), a costimulatory receptor. Peripheral TCRbeta sequencing aimed to test whether ivuxolimab altered TCR sequence diversity and caused clonal T-cell expansion. Of the approximately 54 dose-escalation patients, hepatocellular carcinoma was present in about 20, melanoma in roughly 15, renal cell carcinoma in 9 and head and neck cancer in 9. Intravenous ivuxolimab was administered to patients every 2 weeks at six dose levels: 0.01, 0.1, 0.3, 1.5, 3 and 10 mg/kg. The paper describes the monotherapy dose-escalation part (N of about 47 patients) of the phase I trial of ivuxolimab. The dose-escalation cohort was about 87% male with a mean age of approximately 60 years, ranging from roughly 20 to 85. Three dose-escalation patients achieved partial responses, one with hepatocellular carcinoma and two with cutaneous melanoma. Prior anti-PD-1, anti-PD-L1 or anti-CTLA-4 therapy was permitted, and 40% of dose-escalation patients had received checkpoint inhibitors. Study-level results and caveats: After ivuxolimab, more expanded clones were found on average in CD8+ T cells than in CD4+ T cells. Which antigens the clonally expanded peripheral T cells were specific for was not determined. Low levels of normalized T-cell clonal expansion were also seen in some patients who did not respond. At doses of 0.1 to 3.0 mg/kg, clonal expansion of both CD4+ and CD8+ blood T cells was observed from baseline to week 6. In the 0.1-3.0 mg/kg groups, partial responders had among the lowest normalized peripheral clonal expansion, particularly in CD8+ T cells.

Genomic DNA was extracted from sorted cells for sequencing of the TCRbeta CDR3 region. The immunoSEQ Assay was used for sequencing of TCRbeta CDR3 regions. Sourced from immuneACCESS, this table was stored by TCRdb with only in-frame sequences that have V and J called. A share of the clones is absent; for the studies checked, an unresolved V gene accounts for under half, and the remainder has no known explanation. For this sample there are about 55,000 clones; approximately 86% appear just once. The ten largest account for approximately 12% of the sample. The trial excluded patients who had a history of autoimmune disease or were on systemic immunosuppression. Peripheral blood for TCR sequencing was drawn from every dose cohort at baseline, at cycle 4 day 1 and at cycle 7 day 1. The samples were taken from a phase I, first-in-human, multicenter, open-label dose-escalation trial of ivuxolimab. Adults with locally advanced or metastatic melanoma, renal cell carcinoma, hepatocellular carcinoma or head and neck squamous cell carcinoma were enrolled in the trial. Before TCR sequencing, CD4+ T cells and CD8+ T cells from peripheral blood were sorted into separate populations.

On this clone: Its antigen is unknown. Base qualities were left out, and no much larger clone turns up one base away.

The TCR sequence derives from an adult with an advanced solid tumor such as melanoma, head and neck, liver or kidney cancer. The sample was CD4+ or CD8+ T cells sorted from blood, taken in a trial of the OX40 agonist ivuxolimab.

The DNA is TGTGCCACCAGCAGAGAGAGTGAAAAACTGTTTTTT. This codes for CATSRESEKLFF. The rearranged segments are TRBV15 and TRBJ1-4; the D segment cannot be called with confidence. Per the germline V gene (reference sequence), LNHNV is the CDR1 and YYDKDF is the CDR2. V and J lose 0 bases and 7 bases, and a span of 3 bases separates them. The cysteine opens and the phenylalanine closes a CDR3 of 12 amino acids. The CDR3 DNA has 36 bases and is translated from base 1.